This TCR beta chain was profiled in a study of shared clonotypes between healthy human individuals. Study in general: Three men and a couple of women, aged 18 to 49, were donors.

Libraries were prepared by immunoSEQ multiplex PCR; TCRdb keeps only in-frame clonotypes and omits some of them. The table includes about 1.4 million clones, approximately 97% detected once. The study's findings and limits: What naive subsets generally showed was a larger estimated richness than memory subsets showed. Naive CD4 clonotypes were shared across a few donors at around 5.4%.

This clone was recorded only once. Its antigen is currently unknown. Investigators divided CD4+ cells into CD45RA+ naive and CD45RA-negative memory subsets. Germline loops: CDR1 SEHNR, CDR2 FQNEAQ (reference sequence). V dropped 7 bases and J dropped 2 bases, with 17 bases sitting between them. This CDR3 comprises 15 residues. The genes are TRBV7-9 and TRBJ1-2; D is unresolved. This clonotype originated in a man aged 25 to 40 in good health. Material for sequencing was naive CD4+ T cells sorted from blood. Subset indicated: CD45RA+ positively selected. DNA of the CDR3: TGTGCCAGCACCTATACGGCGGGAAACAACTATGGCTACACCTTC. Translation: CASTYTAGNNYGYTF.